This passage covers 21 T cell receptor beta chains from one sample sequenced in a study of T cell repertoires in cytomegalovirus infection (dated by TCRdb to between 2019 and 2020). For these TCRs, the target antigens are not known. This specimen's treatment or condition label, interpreted: in vitro stimulation with specific CMV peptide epitopes to enrich CMV-specific T cells. The listed sequencing device is Illumina HiSeq 1500. TCRdb trimmed public reads at Q25 via fastp, called clones via MiXCR and kept in-frame beta chains. Rows with one shared CDR3 protein collapse into an entry with the most common genes and DNA. Present in this sample are approximately 910,000 distinct CDR3 sequences, roughly 30% of which were seen just once. The top ten constitute over 12% of the sample. This sample comprised cultured CD8+ T cells from PBMCs, obtained from culture after CMV antigen stimulation. These receptors came from a human donor in good health (CMV status not recorded). Some clones in this sample may be carry-over from other donors' samples.

This clonotype has just one count. One end of the junction varies from germline; a read error may be responsible. The chain uses TRBV2 and TRBJ2-2, with 9 bases lining up with TRBD1. CDR1 and CDR2 (germline): SNHLY, FYNNEI. This CDR3 spans 16 amino acids. The CDR3 here is CASSDRGDNSPGELFF. The CDR3 bases are TGTGCCAGTAGTGACAGGGGGGATAATAGTCCCGGGGAGCTGTTTTTT.

This clonotype has a handful of counts. DNA of the CDR3: TGTGCCAGCCGGACGGGCGGGGGGGCAGATACGCAGTATTTT. Translation: CASRTGGGADTQYF. The chain is built from TRBV28 and TRBJ2-3; TRBD2 matches 9 bases. Per germline, CDR1 MDHEN and CDR2 SYDVKM. Losses at the gene ends were 8 bases for V and 4 bases for J; bases not matched to a gene: 7. This CDR3 is built from 14 residues.

The chain combines TRBV29-1 with TRBJ2-7; D remains ambiguous. Looked up from germline, CDR1 is SQVTM and CDR2 is ANQGSEA. Trimming cost V 6 bases and J 4 bases, with 10 bases left between them. CDR3 length: 11 residues. The CDR3 DNA follows: TGCAGCGTCCCGGACGGTTACGAGCAGTACTTC. Translating gives CSVPDGYEQYF.

This clonotype was counted at least ten times. The chain is built from TRBV7-2 and TRBJ2-7; D might be TRBD2 (5 bases). The CDR3 consists of 13 residues. CDR1 and CDR2 from the germline V gene are SGHTA and FQGNSA. V dropped 3 bases and J dropped 4 bases, with 10 bases sitting between them. This CDR3 is CASSFGETYEQYV. In nucleotides, the CDR3 is TGTGCCAGCAGCTTCGGGGAAACTTACGAGCAGTACGTC.

This clonotype was counted only a few times. The chain couples TRBV4-3 to TRBJ1-1; D gene uncertain. The V end was cut by 0 bases, the J end by 2 bases, with 4 bases between. CDR3 length: 13 amino acids. Germline values: CDR1 LGHNA, CDR2 YSLEER. The chain's CDR3 is CASSQDHNTEAFF. The DNA of the CDR3 is TGCGCCAGCAGCCAAGACCATAACACTGAAGCTTTCTTT.

The chain combines TRBV10-3 with TRBJ2-2; weak D call: TRBD2 (7 bases). This CDR3 contains 15 residues. V was shortened by 8 bases and J by 6 bases, with 19 bases between the two germline ends. The V gene's germline CDR1 is ENHRY and CDR2 SYGVKD. The CDR3 sequence: CAIETGGSRPGELFF. Here the CDR3 DNA reads TGTGCCATCGAGACGGGGGGCTCACGTCCCGGGGAGCTGTTTTTT.

The sample holds a few counts of this clonotype. This rearrangement joins TRBV27 to TRBJ1-1; D ambiguous. V gave up 4 bases and J gave up 1 base, with 13 bases separating them. Germline-derived CDR1 and CDR2 are MNHEY and SMNVEV (reference sequence). The CDR3 is 15 amino acids. The chain's CDR3 is CASSSDRWRNTEAFF. The CDR3 DNA reads as TGTGCCAGCAGTTCAGATAGGTGGCGGAACACTGAAGCTTTCTTT.

This chain joins TRBV6-1 and TRBJ2-1; D call uncertain. The CDR3 consists of 14 residues. Germline values: CDR1 MNHNS, CDR2 SASEGT. V was shortened by 2 bases and J by 3 bases, with 8 bases between the two germline ends. This CDR3 is CASSEWWVYNEQFF. Written as DNA, the CDR3 is TGTGCCAGCAGTGAATGGTGGGTCTACAATGAGCAGTTCTTC.

This clonotype was counted many times. The CDR3 is CASSQDPGPRRVETQYF. CDR3 DNA: TGCGCCAGCAGCCAAGATCCGGGACCCCGGAGGGTAGAGACCCAGTACTTC. The chain has TRBV4-3 and TRBJ2-5; D may be TRBD2 (6 bases). The CDR3 is 17 residues long. Trimming removed 0 bases at V and 4 bases at J, with 18 bases between. Germline lookup yields CDR1 LGHNA and CDR2 YSLEER.

This rearrangement joins TRBV20-1 to TRBJ2-7; 7 bases are shared with TRBD1. The CDR3 is made up of 13 amino acids. Germline V gives CDR1 DFQATT, CDR2 SNEGSKA (reference sequence). With V trimmed by 3 bases and J by 6 bases, 8 bases remained unmatched. The CDR3 loop reads CSARVRGSLEQYV. The CDR3 DNA follows: TGCAGTGCTAGGGTCAGGGGGTCGCTCGAGCAGTACGTC.

This clonotype has ten or more counts. V and J are TRBV7-2 and TRBJ1-5, with D unresolved. Germline CDR1 reads SGHTA; CDR2 reads FQGNSA. The CDR3 is 11 residues long. The V and J ends lost 1 base and 10 bases respectively, with 5 bases between them. CDR3 residues: CASSLEGPQHF. The CDR3 DNA reads as TGTGCCAGCAGCTTAGAGGGTCCCCAGCATTTT.

The chain has TRBV4-1 and TRBJ2-7; possible D gene TRBD1, 7 bases. V was pared by 2 bases and J by 8 bases, with 13 bases between. This CDR3 contains 13 residues. The germline V gene has CDR1 MGHRA and CDR2 YSYEKL. CDR3 loop: CASSQRQGGQQYV. CDR3 in DNA: TGCGCCAGCAGCCAACGTCAGGGGGGTCAGCAGTACGTC.

This clonotype was observed a few times. V is TRBV12-3 or TRBV12-4 and J is TRBJ2-5; unclear D gene. This CDR3 is 10 amino acids long. V gave up 2 bases and J gave up 10 bases, with 5 bases separating them. CDR3 bases: TGTGCCAGCAGTTTAACAGTCCAGTACTTC. The encoded protein is CASSLTVQYF.

This clonotype was recorded a few times. CDR3 in DNA: TGTGCCAGCAGTTACGTGACGGGGGGGCCCGACGGGGAGCTGTTTTTT. Translating gives CASSYVTGGPDGELFF. V is TRBV6-5 and J is TRBJ2-2; TRBD2 agrees at 8 bases. V dropped 2 bases and J dropped 7; count of bases not matched to a gene: 9. This CDR3 is 16 amino acids long. Germline CDR1 reads MNHEY; CDR2 reads SVGAGI.

This clonotype was observed a few times. The chain is built from TRBV6-1 and TRBJ1-1; no clear D. Trimming stripped 9 bases from V and 4 bases from J, with 15 bases between. This CDR3 contains 13 residues. Germline V CDR1 and CDR2: MNHNS, SASEGT. The CDR3 DNA reads TGTGCCAGTACCAGAGGCTGGGGCACTGAAGCTTTCTTT. The encoded protein is CASTRGWGTEAFF.

In this sample, this clonotype turned up a few times. The chain combines TRBV6-2 or TRBV6-3 with TRBJ2-1; no clear D. The germline V gene encodes CDR1 MNHEY and CDR2 SVGEGT. V dropped 6 bases and J dropped 5 bases, with 8 bases sitting between them. This CDR3 has 12 residues. CDR3 in amino acids: CASSLLHNEQFF. CDR3 coding DNA: TGTGCCAGCAGCCTACTTCACAATGAGCAGTTCTTC.

The V and J genes are TRBV4-3 and TRBJ1-1; D gene uncertain. V was shortened by 4 bases and J by 8 bases, with 14 bases between the two germline ends. This CDR3 region has 13 residues. In germline, CDR1 is LGHNA, CDR2 YSLEER. The CDR3 DNA follows: TGCGCCAGCAGCCCATCACAAGGGCAAGAAGCTTTCTTT. The encoded protein is CASSPSQGQEAFF.

This clonotype was seen ten or more times. The rearrangement uses TRBV7-2 and TRBJ2-5; D is possibly TRBD1 (5 bases). The CDR3 spans 16 residues. The V end lost 1 base, the J end lost 5 bases, and 17 bases lay between the germline ends. Germline loops: CDR1 SGHTA, CDR2 FQGNSA. CDR3 DNA: TGTGCCAGCAGCTTAGGGCAGGCCTTCAACAGGGAGACCCAGTACTTC. Translated: CASSLGQAFNRETQYF.

This sequence joins TRBV7-9 and TRBJ2-2, with 9 bases matching TRBD1. CDR3 length: 16 residues. Germline loops: CDR1 SEHNR, CDR2 FQNEAQ (reference sequence). The junction had 7 bases not matched to a gene; V was cut back by 2 bases and J by 6 bases. In DNA, the CDR3 is TGTGCCAGCAGCTTACGGGACAGGGATCTTGCCGGGGAGCTGTTTTTT. Translating gives CASSLRDRDLAGELFF.

The chain recombines TRBV20-1 with TRBJ2-1; D is ambiguous. Trimming cost V 2 bases and J 6 bases, with 17 bases left between them. The CDR3 contains 15 residues. Germline V lookup: CDR1 DFQATT, CDR2 SNEGSKA (reference sequence). The CDR3 DNA is TGCAGTGCTAGAATTTCCGGATCTTGGGCCAATGAGCAGTTCTTC. It yields the protein CSARISGSWANEQFF.

V is TRBV7-9 and J is TRBJ1-6; no definite D call. Trimming pared 5 bases from V and 7 bases from J, leaving 9 bases between. Germline loops: CDR1 SEHNR, CDR2 FQNEAQ (reference sequence). The CDR3 runs 13 residues. CDR3 nucleotides: TGTGCCAGCAGCGCACGATTGAATTCACCCCTCCACTTT. Translated, it gives CASSARLNSPLHF.